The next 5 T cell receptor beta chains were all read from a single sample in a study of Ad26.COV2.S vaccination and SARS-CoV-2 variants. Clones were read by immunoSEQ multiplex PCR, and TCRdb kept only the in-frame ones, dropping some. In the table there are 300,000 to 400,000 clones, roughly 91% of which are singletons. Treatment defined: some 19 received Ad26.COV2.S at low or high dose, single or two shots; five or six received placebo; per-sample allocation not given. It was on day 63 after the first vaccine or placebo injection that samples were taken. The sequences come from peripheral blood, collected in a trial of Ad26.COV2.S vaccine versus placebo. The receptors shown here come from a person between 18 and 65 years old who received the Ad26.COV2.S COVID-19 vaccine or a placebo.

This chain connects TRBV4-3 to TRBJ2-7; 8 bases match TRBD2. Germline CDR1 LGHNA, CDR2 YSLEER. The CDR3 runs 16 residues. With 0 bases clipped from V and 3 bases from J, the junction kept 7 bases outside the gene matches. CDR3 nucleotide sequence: TGCGCCAGCAGCCAAGAGAACCGGGGGGGTGGCTACGAGCAGTACTTC. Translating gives CASSQENRGGGYEQYF.

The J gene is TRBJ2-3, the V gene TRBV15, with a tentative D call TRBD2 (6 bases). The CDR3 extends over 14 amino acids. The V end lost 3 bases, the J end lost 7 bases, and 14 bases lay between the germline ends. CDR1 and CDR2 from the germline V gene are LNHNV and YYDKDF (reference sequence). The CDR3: CATSSPLGGNTQYF. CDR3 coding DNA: TGTGCCACCAGCAGTCCACTAGGAGGGAATACGCAGTATTTT.

This CDR3 reads CASSTDSEYGYTF. CDR3 in DNA: TGCGCCAGCAGCACGGACAGTGAGTATGGCTACACCTTC. The chain combines TRBV5-1 with TRBJ1-2; TRBD1 might be the D (6 bases). Germline CDR1 is SGHRS and CDR2 is YFSETQ. V lost 4 bases and J 5 bases, leaving 12 bases between the germline ends. The CDR3 spans 13 residues.

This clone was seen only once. CDR3 loop: CASSFRGFRNIQYF. DNA of the CDR3: TGTGCCAGCAGTTTTAGAGGGTTTAGGAACATTCAGTACTTC. V and J are TRBV27 and TRBJ2-4; D is perhaps TRBD2 (5 bases). Germline V lookup: CDR1 MNHEY, CDR2 SMNVEV (reference sequence). Trimming took off 3 bases at V and 7 bases at J, with 13 bases between the two ends. The CDR3 totals 14 residues.

The CDR3 bases are TGTGCCAGTAGCCCACTCGGCCTCCGGGGGAACATTCAGTACTTC. As protein: CASSPLGLRGNIQYF. The genes are TRBV19 and TRBJ2-4; the D gene is possibly TRBD2 (6 bases). The CDR3 has 15 residues. V lost 6 bases, J lost 7 bases, and 19 bases lay in between. Germline values: CDR1 LNHDA, CDR2 SQIVND (reference sequence).